One sample yielded the 5 T cell receptor beta chains listed below, sequenced in a study of blood T cell repertoires in COVID-19 (TCRdb year 2020). Libraries came from the immunoSEQ multiplex PCR assay. TCRdb mirrors the immuneACCESS table, restricted to in-frame sequences. Some clones are absent from its copies; in checked studies, under half trace to an unresolved V gene, and the reason for the others is unknown. Recorded for this sample are over 200,000 clones; around nine tenths of them occurred a single time. The top ten clones comprise 0.75% to 1% of the sample. Sequenced material: peripheral blood. All receptors derive from a man aged 60-69 years with COVID-19, enrolled during active disease.

J is TRBJ2-7 and V is TRBV10-2; tentatively, D is TRBD2 (6 bases). Germline V gene sequence: CDR1 WSHSY, CDR2 SAAADI. The length of the CDR3 is 14 residues. Trimming cost V 0 bases and J 3 bases, with 9 bases left between them. CDR3 sequence (DNA): TGCGCCAGCAGTGAGTCCGGGGGACTCTACGAGCAGTACTTC. Its translation: CASSESGGLYEQYF.

The chain recombines TRBV18 with TRBJ1-1; TRBD1 agrees at 7 bases. The V gene's germline CDR1 is KGHSH and CDR2 LQKENI. This CDR3 comprises 16 residues. The V gene end was trimmed by 5 bases and the J gene end by 2 bases; junction bases not matched to a gene: 11. This chain's CDR3 is CASSRNPTGTNTEAFF. The CDR3 DNA sequence: TGTGCCAGCTCAAGGAATCCGACAGGGACTAACACTGAAGCTTTCTTT.

This rearrangement joins TRBV12-3 or TRBV12-4 to TRBJ1-1; TRBD1 is a possible D gene (5 bases). This CDR3 spans 13 amino acids. Trimming took 8 bases from V and 7 from J, leaving 17 bases between them. CDR3 nucleotides: TGTGCCAGCGGAACCCAGGGATCCAGTGAAGCTTTCTTT. Encoded protein: CASGTQGSSEAFF.

This chain connects TRBV12-5 to TRBJ1-2; TRBD1 matches 7 bases. This CDR3 spans 12 amino acids. Trimming removed 1 base from V and 8 bases from J; junction bases left unmatched: 1. Per the germline V gene, CDR1 is LGHNT and CDR2 is FRNRAP. The CDR3 DNA sequence: TGTGCTAGTGGTTTGGACAGGGGAGGCTACACCTTC. Protein sequence: CASGLDRGGYTF.

The genes are TRBV5-1 and TRBJ2-3, with TRBD2 matching over 9 bases. V was clipped by 4 bases and J by 2 bases; unmatched bases: 8. The germline V gene encodes CDR1 SGHRS and CDR2 YFSETQ. There are 16 residues in the CDR3. The CDR3, as DNA: TGCGCCAGCAGCCGCGGTAGCGGGGGTTCCACAGATACGCAGTATTTT. Amino acid sequence: CASSRGSGGSTDTQYF.